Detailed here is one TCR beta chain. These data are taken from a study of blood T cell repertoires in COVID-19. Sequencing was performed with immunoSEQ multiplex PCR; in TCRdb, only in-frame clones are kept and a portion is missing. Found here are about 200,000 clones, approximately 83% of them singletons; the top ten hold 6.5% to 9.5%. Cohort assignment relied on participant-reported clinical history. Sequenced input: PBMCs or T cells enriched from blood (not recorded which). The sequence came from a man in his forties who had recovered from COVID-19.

DNA for the CDR3: TGTGCCAGCAGTCGACAGGGTACGGAGACCCAGTACTTC. Protein sequence: CASSRQGTETQYF. The chain uses TRBV27 and TRBJ2-5, with TRBD1 matching 7 bases. The CDR3 loop spans 13 amino acids. Germline-derived CDR1 and CDR2 are MNHEY and SMNVEV (reference sequence). V lost 5 bases, J lost 5 bases, and 5 bases stayed unmatched.